The 30 T cell receptor beta chains given below trace back to one sample, sequenced in a study of T-cell memory formation after mild COVID-19. TCRdb processed the 5' RACE reads anew with MiXCR; each CDR3 protein has one entry. This table holds hundreds of thousands of distinct CDR3 sequences, around a quarter found once. What was sequenced was PBMCs or a T cell subset sorted from them (not recorded which). These receptors all come from an adult woman who had mild COVID-19 (a few samples of this study predate the infection). Cell type and time point are not known.

The chain couples TRBV29-1 to TRBJ1-1, with D perhaps TRBD1 (5 bases). The CDR3 sequence is 13 residues long. The germline V gene encodes CDR1 SQVTM and CDR2 ANQGSEA. V dropped 6 bases and J dropped 0 bases, with 11 bases sitting between them. The CDR3: CSVAGTLNTEAFF. DNA of the CDR3: TGCAGCGTGGCCGGGACGTTGAACACTGAAGCTTTCTTT.

This clonotype turned up a few times. The chain couples TRBV7-9 to TRBJ2-1; 10 nucleotides align to TRBD2. The ends lost 3 bases at V and 7 bases at J; junction bases unmatched: 9. The CDR3 loop spans 16 amino acids. Germline V gives CDR1 SEHNR, CDR2 FQNEAQ (reference sequence). Here the CDR3 reads CASSFTLAGKSNEQFF. CDR3 nucleotides: TGTGCCAGCAGCTTTACACTAGCGGGAAAGTCTAATGAGCAGTTCTTC.

The V call is TRBV6-1, the J call TRBJ1-6; D ambiguous. The CDR3 consists of 14 residues. Trimming pared 6 bases from V and 7 bases from J, leaving 13 bases between. In germline, CDR1 is MNHNS, CDR2 SASEGT. The CDR3 spells CASRMGTVNSPLHF. In DNA, the CDR3 is TGTGCCAGCAGGATGGGTACGGTAAATTCACCCCTCCACTTT.

Ten or more counts support this clonotype. The chain employs TRBV7-8 and TRBJ2-2, with TRBD2 as a possible D gene (5 bases). The CDR3 has 15 amino acids. V was cut by 6 bases and J by 0 bases, with 11 bases left in between. Germline CDR1 SGHVS, CDR2 FQNEAQ. CDR3 loop: CASSSSGANTGELFF. For the CDR3, the DNA is TGTGCCAGCAGTTCGAGCGGAGCGAACACCGGGGAGCTGTTTTTT.

About this clonotype itself: The junction departs from germline at one end; a sequencing error may be responsible. This chain joins TRBV10-3 and TRBJ1-3; D gene ambiguous. Germline V gives CDR1 ENHRY, CDR2 SYGVKD. CDR3 size: 12 residues. The CDR3 sequence: CATSHSGNTIYF. The DNA for the CDR3 is TGTGCCACCAGTCACTCTGGAAACACCATATATTTT.

The chain carries TRBV27 and TRBJ2-7, with D perhaps matching TRBD1 (6 bases). Germline CDR1 reads MNHEY; CDR2 reads SMNVEV (reference sequence). The CDR3 has 14 residues. V gave up 4 bases and J gave up 7 bases, with 17 bases separating them. The CDR3 reads CASSSTGLYYEQYF. In DNA, the CDR3 is TGTGCCAGCAGTTCGACAGGCTTATATTATGAGCAGTACTTC.

V and J are TRBV9 and TRBJ2-5; 9 bases align to TRBD2. CDR3 length: 16 amino acids. Germline values: CDR1 SGDLS, CDR2 YYNGEE. V lost 5 bases, J lost 2 bases, and 10 bases stayed unmatched. CDR3 amino acids: CASSTKTSGQQETQYF. The CDR3 DNA is TGTGCCAGCAGTACCAAGACTAGCGGACAGCAAGAGACCCAGTACTTC.

The rearrangement links TRBV12-3 or TRBV12-4 to TRBJ1-2; D might be TRBD1 (6 bases). CDR3 length equals 14 residues. V was cut by 6 bases and J by 0 bases, with 11 bases left in between. The CDR3 sequence: CASRNSGANYGYTF. The CDR3 coding sequence is TGTGCCAGCAGAAATTCAGGGGCTAACTATGGCTACACCTTC.

V usage is TRBV20-1 and J usage is TRBJ2-7; D assignment may be TRBD1 or TRBD2 (6 bases each). The V end lost 5 bases, the J end lost 3 bases, and 14 bases lay between the germline ends. Germline-derived CDR1 and CDR2 are DFQATT and SNEGSKA (reference sequence). The CDR3 extends over 13 amino acids. This CDR3 reads CSASRGAGYEQYF. The CDR3 coding sequence is TGCAGTGCTTCTAGGGGGGCGGGCTACGAGCAGTACTTC.

This clonotype was observed a few times. V and J are TRBV20-1 and TRBJ1-2; no clear D gene. With 3 bases removed from V and 8 bases from J, the gap between germline ends came to 16 bases. Germline CDR1 reads DFQATT; CDR2 reads SNEGSKA (reference sequence). The CDR3 loop spans 13 amino acids. The CDR3 region is CSARSPGFNGYTF. CDR3 nucleotides: TGCAGTGCTAGGAGTCCGGGGTTTAACGGCTACACCTTC.

This clonotype was recorded a few times. V usage is TRBV7-9 and J usage is TRBJ2-5; D may be TRBD1 (5 bases). Germline CDR1 and CDR2: SEHNR and FQNEAQ (reference sequence). This CDR3 region has 18 residues. Deletions cut 3 bases from V and 2 bases from J, with 22 bases between. The DNA of the CDR3 is TGTGCCAGCAGCTTCCTCCCTCTGGGCAGGGCACCTCAAGAGACCCAGTACTTC. Its protein product is CASSFLPLGRAPQETQYF.

This sequence joins TRBV5-1 and TRBJ2-1; no reliable D call. The CDR3 spans 13 residues. Trimming pared 4 bases from V and 10 bases from J, leaving 15 bases between. Germline CDR1 SGHRS, CDR2 YFSETQ. The CDR3: CASSPPQKPEQFF. DNA of the CDR3: TGCGCCAGCAGCCCCCCCCAAAAACCCGAGCAGTTCTTC.

The chain recombines TRBV20-1 with TRBJ2-3; no definite D call. The germline CDR1 and CDR2 sequences are DFQATT and SNEGSKA (reference sequence). Trimming removed 3 bases from V and 0 bases from J, with 10 bases in between. The length of the CDR3 is 14 residues. CDR3 protein: CSASSRSSTDTQYF. Here the CDR3 DNA reads TGCAGTGCTAGCTCGCGCTCCAGCACAGATACGCAGTATTTT.

This clonotype occurred a few times. The V and J genes are TRBV6-1 and TRBJ1-5; 7 bases fit TRBD1. V was clipped by 4 bases and J by 4 bases; unmatched bases: 7. From germline, CDR1 is MNHNS and CDR2 SASEGT. The CDR3 spans 15 residues. The CDR3 DNA follows: TGTGCCAGCAGTGTACAGGGGAGACGGAATCAGCCCCAGCATTTT. Amino acids: CASSVQGRRNQPQHF.

The table lists this clonotype with a few counts. This rearrangement joins TRBV5-1 to TRBJ2-5, with 9 bases that match TRBD1. From germline, CDR1 is SGHRS and CDR2 YFSETQ. There are 14 residues in the CDR3. Trimming took 4 bases from V and 5 from J; bases not matched to a gene: 6. CDR3 in amino acids: CASSPGTGTETQYF. The CDR3 nucleotides are TGCGCCAGCAGCCCGGGGACAGGGACGGAGACCCAGTACTTC.

CDR3 amino acids: CASSLTEGASPLHF. The CDR3 coding sequence is TGTGCCAGCAGCTTAACGGAGGGAGCTTCACCCCTCCACTTT. The chain couples TRBV7-8 to TRBJ1-6, with D unclear. Per the germline V gene, CDR1 is SGHVS and CDR2 is FQNEAQ. V was clipped by 2 bases and J by 9 bases, with 11 bases between them. The CDR3 consists of 14 residues.

The gene calls are TRBV6-5 and TRBJ1-2, with D maybe TRBD1 (6 bases). V lost 7 bases to trimming and J lost 1 base, with 13 bases between them. Per the germline V gene, CDR1 is MNHEY and CDR2 is SVGAGI. This CDR3 spans 14 amino acids. The CDR3 nucleotides read TGTGCCAGCATGGGGGCTCACTATAACTATGGCTACACCTTC. Its translation is CASMGAHYNYGYTF.

This clonotype appeared a few times. The J gene is TRBJ1-4, the V gene TRBV6-5, with 7 bases matching TRBD1. CDR1 and CDR2 from the germline V gene are MNHEY and SVGAGI. The CDR3 totals 16 residues. V shed 6 bases and J 4 bases; nucleotides not matched to a gene: 11. CDR3 sequence: CASSLWGTADNEKLFF. The CDR3 DNA reads TGTGCCAGCAGCCTATGGGGGACAGCCGATAATGAAAAACTGTTTTTT.

The rearrangement joins TRBV7-9 to TRBJ1-5, with D unresolved. Germline-derived CDR1 and CDR2 are SEHNR and FQNEAQ (reference sequence). V lost 1 base to trimming and J lost 3 bases, with 7 bases between them. The CDR3 spans 14 residues. The chain's CDR3 is CASSLGGLNQPQHF. Written as DNA, the CDR3 is TGTGCCAGCAGCTTAGGCGGACTCAATCAGCCCCAGCATTTT.

This clonotype has only a few counts. The chain carries TRBV24-1 and TRBJ1-2, with D hard to call. Deletions cut 8 bases from V and 4 bases from J, with 13 bases between. The CDR3 length is 13 residues. CDR1 and CDR2 from the germline V gene are KGHDR and SFDVKD. The CDR3 region is CATTDGWVYGYTF. CDR3 DNA: TGTGCCACCACGGATGGATGGGTCTATGGCTACACCTTC.

V usage is TRBV11-2 and J usage is TRBJ2-1; D is unclear. The ends were cut back, 3 bases at V and 9 bases at J, with 6 bases in the middle. Germline CDR1 reads SGHAT; CDR2 reads FQNNGV. CDR3 length: 11 amino acids. The CDR3 region is CASSLWFEQFF. CDR3 in DNA: TGTGCCAGCAGCTTGTGGTTTGAGCAGTTCTTC.

This chain uses TRBV6-4 with TRBJ2-1, with a possible D match to TRBD2 (6 bases). The ends were cut back, 0 bases at V and 2 bases at J, with 11 bases in the middle. Germline values: CDR1 MRHNA, CDR2 SNTAGT. The CDR3 covers 16 residues. This chain's CDR3 is CASSDSSPGAYNEQFF. CDR3 in DNA: TGTGCCAGCAGTGACTCATCTCCGGGGGCCTACAATGAGCAGTTCTTC.

The V call is TRBV6-2 or TRBV6-3, the J call TRBJ2-6; D gene unclear. V lost 4 bases, J lost 1 base, and 8 bases lay in between. CDR3 length: 15 amino acids. Germline V gene data show CDR1 as MNHEY and CDR2 as SVGEGT. CDR3 protein: CASSFLPSGANVLTF. CDR3 sequence (DNA): TGTGCCAGCAGTTTCCTTCCTTCTGGGGCCAACGTCCTGACTTTC.

The chain is built from TRBV7-2 and TRBJ2-1; a weak D match, TRBD1 (6 bases). The CDR3 covers 15 residues. Trimming left V 10 bases short and J 7 bases short, with 23 bases between. The germline CDR1 and CDR2 sequences are SGHTA and FQGNSA. CDR3 bases: TGTGCCACCCGGGCGGATCGAGTTAGGGGGAATGAGCAGTTCTTC. Protein sequence: CATRADRVRGNEQFF.

This clonotype was seen at least ten times. Relative to the germline gene, one junction end is altered; a read error may explain this. This chain uses TRBV4-3 with TRBJ2-1, with TRBD2 matching 7 bases. Germline V gives CDR1 LGHNA, CDR2 YSLEER. The CDR3 runs 16 residues. The CDR3 coding sequence is TGCGCCAGCAGCCAAGGTTGGCGGGGGTCCTTCAATGAGCAGTTCTTC. It translates to CASSQGWRGSFNEQFF.

The genes are TRBV30 and TRBJ2-7; 8 bases agree with TRBD1. V was clipped by 3 bases and J by 0 bases; unmatched bases: 4. This CDR3 contains 14 residues. Per the germline V gene, CDR1 is GTSNPN and CDR2 is SVGIG (reference sequence). This CDR3 reads CAWRNRGSSYEQYF. CDR3 bases: TGTGCCTGGAGGAACAGGGGGAGCTCCTACGAGCAGTACTTC.

The chain couples TRBV4-1 to TRBJ1-5; perhaps TRBD1 as D (5 bases). Trimming pared 5 bases from V and 5 bases from J, leaving 13 bases between. The CDR3 sequence is 14 residues long. CDR1 MGHRA and CDR2 YSYEKL come from the germline V gene. CDR3 region: CASSEGQFYQPQHF. For the CDR3, the DNA is TGCGCCAGCAGCGAGGGGCAGTTCTATCAGCCCCAGCATTTT.

The gene calls are TRBV4-3 and TRBJ2-7; 12 bases align to TRBD2. Germline CDR1 reads LGHNA; CDR2 reads YSLEER. V dropped 0 bases and J dropped 6; count of bases not matched to a gene: 6. This CDR3 region has 16 residues. CDR3 sequence reads: CASSQDGLAGTGEQYF. The CDR3 nucleotides read TGCGCCAGCAGCCAAGATGGACTAGCGGGAACGGGCGAGCAGTACTTC.

The chain has TRBV29-1 and TRBJ2-7, with D maybe TRBD1 (7 bases). V lost 7 bases and J lost 1, with 14 bases in between. CDR1 SQVTM and CDR2 ANQGSEA come from the germline V gene. This CDR3 is built from 13 residues. CDR3 sequence reads: CSGQGGNSYEQYF. The CDR3 DNA reads TGCAGCGGGCAGGGGGGTAATTCCTACGAGCAGTACTTC.

In its sample, this clonotype was seen many times. V and J are TRBV5-1 and TRBJ2-7; D gene unclear. The CDR3 contains 14 residues. CDR1 SGHRS and CDR2 YFSETQ come from the germline V gene. V lost 5 bases to trimming and J lost 4 bases, with 16 bases between them. CDR3: CASSQKNGPYEQYF. For the CDR3, the DNA is TGCGCCAGCAGTCAAAAAAATGGACCTTACGAGCAGTACTTC.